The 29 T cell receptor beta chains listed next were all sequenced from one sample in a study of blood T cell repertoires in COVID-19. Generated by immunoSEQ multiplex PCR, the TCRdb table keeps only in-frame clones and is missing some. The sample records about 150,000 clones, 75% to 90% being singletons. Sequencing was carried out using PBMCs or T cells enriched from blood (not recorded which). These receptor sequences come from a woman in her thirties or forties who had been exposed to COVID-19.

The chain uses TRBV7-9 and TRBJ1-2; D may be TRBD1 (6 bases). Trimming took 3 bases from V and 6 from J, leaving 11 bases between them. Germline CDR1 SEHNR, CDR2 FQNEAQ (reference sequence). The CDR3 is 13 amino acids. CDR3 in DNA: TGTGCCAGCAGCTTGAGCTCAGGGGATGGCTACACCTTC. Encoded protein: CASSLSSGDGYTF.

This clone was detected only once. This chain joins TRBV5-1 and TRBJ1-2; 8 bases are shared with TRBD1. CDR3 size: 13 residues. The J segment lost 3 bases and the V segment lost 5 bases, leaving 3 bases of the junction unmatched. CDR1 SGHRS and CDR2 YFSETQ come from the germline V gene. DNA for the CDR3: TGCGCCAGCAGGCTGACAGGGGACTATGGCTACACCTTC. Translation gives CASRLTGDYGYTF.

V gene TRBV7-8 combines with J gene TRBJ1-5; maybe TRBD1 (6 bases). CDR3 size: 16 residues. Between the trimmed V and J ends, which lost 5 bases and 4 bases, there was a span of 18 bases. The germline V gene encodes CDR1 SGHVS and CDR2 FQNEAQ. CDR3 coding DNA: TGTGCCAGCAGCCCCCAGACAGGTATACTTAATCAGCCCCAGCATTTT. As protein: CASSPQTGILNQPQHF.

The genes are TRBV27 and TRBJ2-1; 12 nucleotides match TRBD1. The CDR3 loop spans 16 amino acids. The V gene end was trimmed by 3 bases and the J gene end by 8 bases; junction bases not matched to a gene: 8. Germline lookup yields CDR1 MNHEY and CDR2 SMNVEV (reference sequence). The CDR3 region is CASSLGQGTGGYEQFF. CDR3 nucleotides: TGTGCCAGCAGTTTGGGCCAAGGGACAGGGGGCTATGAGCAGTTCTTC.

The chain couples TRBV7-8 to TRBJ2-1; D perhaps matches TRBD1 (6 bases). The V and J ends lost 2 bases and 1 base respectively, with 18 bases between them. The CDR3 runs to 18 residues. Germline CDR1 and CDR2: SGHVS and FQNEAQ. CDR3 coding DNA: TGTGCCAGCAGCTTAACCAAACAGGGCCATCCTTCCTACAATGAGCAGTTCTTC. Translated: CASSLTKQGHPSYNEQFF.

V is TRBV11-2 and J is TRBJ2-5, with a weak D call TRBD1 (6 bases). The V gene's germline CDR1 is SGHAT and CDR2 FQNNGV. The ends were cut back, 5 bases at V and 1 base at J, with 17 bases in the middle. This CDR3 has 16 residues. The CDR3 is CASSLPPTGPQETQYF. As DNA, the CDR3 is TGTGCCAGCAGCCTGCCACCGACAGGACCCCAAGAGACCCAGTACTTC. Complete variable domain (other parts from reference TRBV11-2 and TRBJ2-5): EAGVAQSPRYKIIEKRQSVAFWCNPISGHATLYWYQQILGQGPKLLIQFQNNGVVDDSQLPKDRFSAERLKGVDSTLKIQPAKLEDSAVYLCASSLPPTGPQETQYFGPGTRLLVL.

The chain recombines TRBV9 with TRBJ2-5, with 8 bases fitting TRBD2. V trimming: 2 bases; J trimming: 7 bases; junction bases outside the gene matches: 10. The CDR3 sequence is 15 residues long. Germline assignment: CDR1 SGDLS and CDR2 YYNGEE. This CDR3 is CASSVTSGDDGTQYF. The DNA for the CDR3 is TGTGCCAGCAGCGTCACTAGCGGAGACGACGGGACCCAGTACTTC.

The chain couples TRBV4-1 to TRBJ2-7; 14 bases line up with TRBD2. The CDR3 has 14 amino acids. The junction had 0 bases not matched to a gene; V was cut back by 3 bases and J by 5 bases. CDR1 MGHRA and CDR2 YSYEKL come from the germline V gene. CDR3 sequence reads: CASSQGLAGDEQYF. The CDR3 DNA reads as TGCGCCAGCAGCCAGGGACTAGCGGGAGACGAGCAGTACTTC.

This clone occurred a few times. V usage is TRBV15 and J usage is TRBJ1-6, with no clear D. Germline V CDR1 and CDR2: LNHNV, YYDKDF (reference sequence). The germline V and J ends were trimmed by 5 bases and 0 bases, with 5 bases remaining between them. The CDR3 is 14 amino acids. CDR3 protein: CATSGSSYNSPLHF. The CDR3 DNA reads TGTGCCACCAGCGGCAGCTCCTATAATTCACCCCTCCACTTT.

This clone was picked up one time. The rearrangement uses TRBV5-1 and TRBJ2-3; no reliable D call. V was cut by 0 bases and J by 0 bases, with 8 bases left in between. Germline lookup yields CDR1 SGHRS and CDR2 YFSETQ. The CDR3 contains 15 residues. The CDR3 spells CASSLDGTSTDTQYF. CDR3 DNA sequence: TGCGCCAGCAGCTTGGATGGTACTAGCACAGATACGCAGTATTTT.

V usage is TRBV11-3 and J usage is TRBJ2-2; D remains unclear. V lost 4 bases and J 6 bases, leaving 6 bases between the germline ends. Germline-derived CDR1 and CDR2 are SGHNT and YENEEA. The length of the CDR3 is 12 residues. The CDR3 sequence is CASSSISGELFF. The CDR3 DNA reads as TGTGCCAGCAGCTCCATTTCCGGGGAGCTGTTTTTT.

The chain joins TRBV5-1 to TRBJ1-5, with D tentatively TRBD1 (5 bases). Trimming removed 4 bases from V and 8 bases from J, with 16 bases in between. In germline, CDR1 is SGHRS, CDR2 YFSETQ. The CDR3 consists of 14 residues. CDR3 sequence (DNA): TGCGCCAGCAGCGCCGGGACGGGGGAAAAGCCCCAGCATTTT. This codes for CASSAGTGEKPQHF. The variable domain in full, with the rest retrieved from reference TRBV5-1 and TRBJ1-5, is KAGVTQTPRYLIKTRGQQVTLSCSPISGHRSVSWYQQTPGQGLQFLFEYFSETQRNKGNFPGRFSGRQFSNSRSEMNVSTLELGDSALYLCASSAGTGEKPQHFGDGTRLSIL.

The chain uses TRBV18 and TRBJ1-1, with no clear D. This CDR3 is built from 16 residues. Trimming stripped 3 bases from V and 4 bases from J, with 18 bases between. Looked up from germline, CDR1 is KGHSH and CDR2 is LQKENI. CDR3: CASSPLTRSRGTEAFF. The CDR3 DNA follows: TGTGCCAGCTCACCGCTAACTCGGTCGAGAGGCACTGAAGCTTTCTTT.

This rearrangement joins TRBV7-9 to TRBJ1-4; 7 nucleotides agree with TRBD1. Looked up from germline, CDR1 is SEHNR and CDR2 is FQNEAQ (reference sequence). V lost 0 bases, J lost 9 bases, and 1 base stayed unmatched. This CDR3 region has 13 residues. DNA for the CDR3: TGTGCCAGCAGCTTAGCGGGACAGCAAAAACTGTTTTTT. As protein: CASSLAGQQKLFF.

The V and J genes are TRBV7-8 and TRBJ2-1; unclear D gene. V shed 2 bases and J shed 6 bases, with 5 bases lying between them. The CDR3 consists of 12 residues. CDR1 and CDR2 (germline): SGHVS, FQNEAQ. This CDR3 reads CASSLIRNEQFF. The DNA for the CDR3 is TGTGCCAGCAGCTTAATTCGCAATGAGCAGTTCTTC.

This chain links TRBV4-2 with TRBJ1-1; TRBD1 agrees at 7 bases. The CDR3 extends over 14 amino acids. Germline assignment: CDR1 LGHNA and CDR2 YNFKEQ. V was clipped by 5 bases and J by 0 bases; unmatched bases: 3. CDR3 sequence: CASSSDRVNTEAFF. In DNA form, the CDR3 reads TGTGCCAGCAGCTCAGACAGGGTGAACACTGAAGCTTTCTTT.

The rearrangement uses TRBV5-1 and TRBJ2-1, with TRBD2 matching over 10 bases. Germline-derived CDR1 and CDR2 are SGHRS and YFSETQ. The CDR3 consists of 15 residues. V trimming: 0 bases; J trimming: 6 bases; junction bases outside the gene matches: 3. CDR3 sequence: CASSLESGGANEQFF. The CDR3 region has the DNA TGCGCCAGCAGCTTGGAAAGCGGGGGGGCCAATGAGCAGTTCTTC.

V and J are TRBV19 and TRBJ2-3; tentative D call: TRBD2 (5 bases). Germline CDR1 LNHDA, CDR2 SQIVND (reference sequence). The ends were cut back, 6 bases at V and 8 bases at J, with 27 bases in the middle. This CDR3 is 17 amino acids long. DNA of the CDR3: TGTGCCAGTAGACCGTCTATTTTCCGCCAAGAGCGGAGTACGCAGTATTTT. Its translation is CASRPSIFRQERSTQYF.

This clone turned up a few times. The V gene is TRBV14, the J gene TRBJ1-6; D is unresolved. CDR1 is SGHDN, CDR2 FVKESK, per germline. The CDR3 extends over 13 amino acids. The germline V and J ends were trimmed by 0 bases and 13 bases, with 10 bases remaining between them. The CDR3 loop reads CASSQDRGNPLHF. For the CDR3, the DNA is TGTGCCAGCAGCCAAGATAGAGGGAATCCCCTCCACTTT.

The gene calls are TRBV27 and TRBJ2-7, with 8 nucleotides matching TRBD2. J lost 0 bases, V lost 3 bases, and 4 bases had no gene match. CDR1 is MNHEY and CDR2 is SMNVEV in the germline V gene (reference sequence). The CDR3 totals 15 residues. The CDR3 is CASSFITSGSYEQYF. Written as DNA, the CDR3 is TGTGCCAGCAGTTTTATCACTAGCGGCTCCTACGAGCAGTACTTC.

The rearrangement joins TRBV6-2 or TRBV6-3 to TRBJ2-1; D gene ambiguous. The germline V gene encodes CDR1 MNHEY and CDR2 SVGEGT. CDR3 size: 16 residues. Trimming cost V 5 bases and J 2 bases, with 16 bases left between them. CDR3 DNA sequence: TGTGCCAGCAGTCGCAGGTCCCTTAATACCTACAATGAGCAGTTCTTC. It specifies CASSRRSLNTYNEQFF.

This rearrangement joins TRBV19 to TRBJ2-7; 8 positions agree with TRBD2. Trimming at V came to 5 bases and at J to 3 bases, leaving 9 bases not matched to a gene. CDR1 is LNHDA and CDR2 is SQIVND in the germline V gene (reference sequence). This CDR3 is 15 amino acids long. The CDR3 DNA follows: TGTGCCAGTAGTCAAGTGGGCGGGAGGCACTACGAGCAGTACTTC. Protein sequence: CASSQVGGRHYEQYF.

The chain recombines TRBV10-3 with TRBJ2-5; 7 positions agree with TRBD1. This CDR3 is built from 16 residues. V was pared by 6 bases and J by 0 bases, with 10 bases of the junction left unmatched. Germline CDR1 ENHRY, CDR2 SYGVKD. CDR3 in amino acids: CAISAWDRGYQETQYF. The CDR3 DNA is TGTGCCATCAGCGCCTGGGACAGAGGGTACCAAGAGACCCAGTACTTC.

CDR3 in DNA: TGTGCCAGCAGTGTAATCTACGAGCAGTACTTC. As protein: CASSVIYEQYF. This chain links TRBV25-1 with TRBJ2-7; D unclear. The CDR3 runs 11 residues. Trimming removed 4 bases at V and 3 bases at J, with 4 bases between. The germline V gene encodes CDR1 MGHDK and CDR2 SYGVNS.

In the case of this clone: Other DNA sequences within the sample encode an identical CDR3. The chain joins TRBV5-1 to TRBJ1-5; D is unclear. This CDR3 has 14 residues. The V end was cut by 4 bases, the J end by 0 bases, with 8 bases between. CDR1 and CDR2 (germline): SGHRS, YFSETQ. CDR3: CASSPSSSNQPQHF. The CDR3 DNA follows: TGCGCCAGCAGCCCAAGTAGTAGCAATCAGCCCCAGCATTTT. The complete variable domain, with remaining parts taken from reference TRBV5-1 and TRBJ1-5, reads KAGVTQTPRYLIKTRGQQVTLSCSPISGHRSVSWYQQTPGQGLQFLFEYFSETQRNKGNFPGRFSGRQFSNSRSEMNVSTLELGDSALYLCASSPSSSNQPQHFGDGTRLSIL.

V and J are TRBV28 and TRBJ2-1; the D is unclear. Germline assignment: CDR1 MDHEN and CDR2 SYDVKM. V lost 3 bases and J 8 bases, leaving 14 bases between the germline ends. CDR3 length: 14 amino acids. CDR3 region: CASSLAGLSDEQFF. CDR3 in DNA: TGTGCCAGCAGTTTGGCCGGGTTAAGCGATGAGCAGTTCTTC.

The V call is TRBV9, the J call TRBJ2-1; TRBD2 agrees at 9 bases. The CDR3 is 15 residues long. Looked up from germline, CDR1 is SGDLS and CDR2 is YYNGEE. Trimming at V came to 0 bases and at J to 5 bases, leaving 3 bases not matched to a gene. Here the CDR3 reads CASSVASGIHNEQFF. The CDR3 bases are TGTGCCAGCAGCGTAGCTAGCGGGATTCACAATGAGCAGTTCTTC.

DNA of the CDR3: TGTGCCAGCACCGGACAGGGCGGGACAGATACGCAGTATTTT. It encodes CASTGQGGTDTQYF. The chain combines TRBV7-9 with TRBJ2-3; 8 nucleotides match TRBD1. Germline loops: CDR1 SEHNR, CDR2 FQNEAQ (reference sequence). This CDR3 comprises 14 residues. The V gene end was trimmed by 7 bases and the J gene end by 3 bases; junction bases not matched to a gene: 6.

The chain employs TRBV6-2 or TRBV6-3 and TRBJ1-2, with 7 bases fitting TRBD1. Germline V gene lookup returns CDR1 MNHEY and CDR2 SVGEGT. V dropped 6 bases and J dropped 3; count of bases not matched to a gene: 4. The CDR3 spans 13 residues. The DNA for the CDR3 is TGTGCCAGCAGCCCCGGGACAGACTATGGCTACACCTTC. Translation: CASSPGTDYGYTF.